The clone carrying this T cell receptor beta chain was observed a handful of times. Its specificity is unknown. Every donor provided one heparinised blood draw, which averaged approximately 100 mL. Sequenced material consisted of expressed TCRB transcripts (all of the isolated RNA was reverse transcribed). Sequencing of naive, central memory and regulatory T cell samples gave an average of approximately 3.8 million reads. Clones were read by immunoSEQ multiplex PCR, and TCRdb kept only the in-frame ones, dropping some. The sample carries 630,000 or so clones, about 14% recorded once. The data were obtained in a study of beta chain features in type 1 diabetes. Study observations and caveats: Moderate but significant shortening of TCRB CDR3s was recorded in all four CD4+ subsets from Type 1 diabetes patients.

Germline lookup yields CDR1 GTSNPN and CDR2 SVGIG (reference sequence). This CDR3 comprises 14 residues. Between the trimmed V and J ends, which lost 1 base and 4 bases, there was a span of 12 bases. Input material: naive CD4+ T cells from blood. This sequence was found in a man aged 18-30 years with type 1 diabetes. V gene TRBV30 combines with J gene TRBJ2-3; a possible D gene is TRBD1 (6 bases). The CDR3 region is CAWSGWGPPDTQYF. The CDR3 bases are TGTGCCTGGAGTGGATGGGGGCCCCCAGATACGCAGTATTTT.